This is a list of T cell receptor beta chains from one sample in a study of T cells in Graves' hyperthyroidism and ophthalmopathy. TCRdb re-called the multiplex PCR reads with MiXCR, one entry per CDR3 protein. The table records 600,000 to 650,000 distinct CDR3 sequences, around 15% of them present only once. Material: blood. The receptors were gathered from a woman aged 30 to 39 with Graves' hyperthyroidism. The CDR3 runs from the conserved cysteine through the conserved F or W. D genes are given only for firm matches. Not every row has a clone size; where given, it reads once, few, many or a size class.

clone size	J gene	D gene	V gene	CDR3 DNA	CDR3 protein
NA	TRBJ1-3	NA	TRBV9	TGTGCCAGCAGCGTGGGACTGGCCTCTGGAAACACCATATATTTT	CASSVGLASGNTIYF
many	TRBJ1-6	NA	TRBV12-3/TRBV12-4	TGTGCCAGCAGCCCTCACGGGGCGGGTCCAAATTCACCCCTCCACTTT	CASSPHGAGPNSPLHF
NA	TRBJ2-7	NA	TRBV5-6	TGTGCCAGCAGCTTGGTCGGTGGCAGGGAGGTGGGCGAGCAGTACTTC	CASSLVGGREVGEQYF
many	TRBJ2-1	NA	TRBV7-9	TGTGCCAGCAGCTTCGAGCGTAGAGCGGCAAACAATGAGCAGTTCTTC	CASSFERRAANNEQFF
few	TRBJ2-2	NA	TRBV30	TGTGCCTGGAGTGTGGGGGGGCCAGCCACCGGGGAGCTGTTTTTT	CAWSVGGPATGELFF
many	TRBJ2-3	NA	TRBV20-1	TGCAGTGCTAGAGAACTGGGGGGCACAGATACGCAGTATTTT	CSARELGGTDTQYF
once	TRBJ2-1	TRBD2	TRBV7-2	TGTGCCAGCAGCCGACTAGCGGGAGGTTGGAGCAATGAGCAGTTCTTC	CASSRLAGGWSNEQFF
NA	TRBJ2-3	NA	TRBV9	TGTGCCAGCAGCCCTCAGCAGGGCACAGATACGCAGTATTTT	CASSPQQGTDTQYF
many	TRBJ2-3	NA	TRBV7-2	TGTGCCAGCAGCGAACAGAACACAGATACGCAGTATTTT	CASSEQNTDTQYF
few	TRBJ2-1	TRBD2	TRBV29-1	TGCAGCGGGGGAACTAGCGGGAGCTCCTACAATGAGCAGTTCTTC	CSGGTSGSSYNEQFF
many	TRBJ2-7	NA	TRBV9	TGTGCCAGCAGCGCTATCTTCGGGAGTTCCGAGCAGTACTTC	CASSAIFGSSEQYF
many	TRBJ2-2	NA	TRBV6-5	TGTGCCAGCAGTTTCTTCAATGATCCCGGGGAGCTGTTTTTT	CASSFFNDPGELFF
many	TRBJ2-1	TRBD2	TRBV12-3/TRBV12-4	TGTGCCAGCAGCCCCTTGGCGGGAGTGAACAATGAGCAGTTCTTC	CASSPLAGVNNEQFF
many	TRBJ2-2	NA	TRBV5-6	TGTGCCAGCAGCTTGGGGCTTACCTTCGGGGAGCTGTTTTTT	CASSLGLTFGELFF
NA	TRBJ1-4	NA	TRBV5-6	TGTGCCAGCAGCCAGTGGGGGGCGTCTGAAAAACTGTTTTTT	CASSQWGASEKLFF
many	TRBJ2-1	NA	TRBV7-2	TGTGCCAGCAGCCCTGGGGGGTGGGGATACTCCTACAATGAGCAGTTCTTC	CASSPGGWGYSYNEQFF
NA	TRBJ1-1	NA	TRBV27	TGTGCCAGCAGTTTATCTGCGGGGGCCACTGAAGCTTTCTTT	CASSLSAGATEAFF
many	TRBJ1-1	TRBD1	TRBV2	TGTGCCAGCAGTGAAGTAGCAGGGGGCTCTGAAGCTTTCTTT	CASSEVAGGSEAFF
many	TRBJ1-2	NA	TRBV2	TGTGCCAGCAGCAATCCCGCTGACAGTCCCTATGGCTACACCTTC	CASSNPADSPYGYTF
once	TRBJ2-7	NA	TRBV5-1	TGCGCCAGCAGCTTGGACAGAGGCTACGAGCACTACTTC	CASSLDRGYEHYF
NA	TRBJ2-6	TRBD1	TRBV18	TGTGCCAGCTCCCGGGACAGGACCCTCTCTGGGGCCAACGTCCTGACTTTC	CASSRDRTLSGANVLTF
many	TRBJ2-7	TRBD1	TRBV12-3/TRBV12-4	TGTGCCACCACAGGGGGCCCGCCCCACTACGAGCAGTACTTC	CATTGGPPHYEQYF
many	TRBJ1-1	TRBD1	TRBV6-1	TGTGCCAGCAGTGAAAAGGGACAGGGTTATACTGAAGCTTTCTTT	CASSEKGQGYTEAFF
many	TRBJ1-1	NA	TRBV7-2	TGTGCCAGCAGCAGCGGACAACACACTGAAGCTTTCTTT	CASSSGQHTEAFF
few	TRBJ2-7	NA	TRBV14	TGTGCCAGCAGCCAAGTGGGAATCTACGAGCAGTACTTC	CASSQVGIYEQYF
few	TRBJ1-1	NA	TRBV7-2	TGTGCCAGCACGACCCCTGGACTTGTAGCTTTCTTT	CASTTPGLVAFF
NA	TRBJ2-5	NA	TRBV18	TGTGCCAGCTCACCAGAGTGGCAGGGGGGGACCCAGTACTTC	CASSPEWQGGTQYF
NA	TRBJ1-5	NA	TRBV12-5	TGTGCTAGTGGTTTGTTCAGGGCCCAGCCCCAGCATTTT	CASGLFRAQPQHF
NA	TRBJ1-1	NA	TRBV7-2	TGTGCCAGCAGCCCGGGAGCATATTTTACTGAAGCTTTCTTT	CASSPGAYFTEAFF
many	TRBJ2-1	NA	TRBV24-1	TGTGCCACCAGTGAGGGTAGCGGCAGCTCCTACAATGAGCAGTTCTTC	CATSEGSGSSYNEQFF
many	TRBJ2-7	TRBD1	TRBV6-1	TGTGCCAGCAGTGTAGTCGGACAGGGGGCACCTCTTATCACCTACGAGCAGTACTTC	CASSVVGQGAPLITYEQYF
many	TRBJ1-5	NA	TRBV6-2/TRBV6-3	TGTGCCAGCAGTTCGTCAGGGTTTAGTCAGCCCCAGCATTTT	CASSSSGFSQPQHF
few	TRBJ2-2	NA	TRBV19	TGTGCCAGTACTAGGGATTCGTTGACCGGGGAGCTGTTTTTT	CASTRDSLTGELFF
once	TRBJ2-5	NA	TRBV9	TGTGCCAGCAGCGTAGGAACAGACCAAGGGACCCAGTACTTC	CASSVGTDQGTQYF
NA	TRBJ1-4	NA	TRBV12-3/TRBV12-4	TGTGCCAGCAGACCCGGACATGCCGAAAAACTGTTTTTT	CASRPGHAEKLFF
NA	TRBJ2-1	TRBD2	TRBV6-5	TGTGCCAGCAGTTACAACCGACTAGCGGGGTACAATGAGCAGTTCTTC	CASSYNRLAGYNEQFF
few	TRBJ2-2	NA	TRBV20-1	TGCAGTGCTAGAAAGGGCCAGACCGGGGAGCTGTTTTTT	CSARKGQTGELFF
many	TRBJ2-7	NA	TRBV7-9	TGTGCCAGCAGCTCCGAGCCGAGCGAGCAGTACTTC	CASSSEPSEQYF
NA	TRBJ1-5	NA	TRBV2	TGTGCCAGCAGTGGGGGATATTATCAGCCCCAGCATTTT	CASSGGYYQPQHF
few	TRBJ2-7	NA	TRBV6-1	TGTGCCAGCAGTGAGGGTGGGCTGACGCCCGAGCAGTACTTC	CASSEGGLTPEQYF
NA	TRBJ2-1	TRBD2	TRBV7-9	TGTGCCAGCAGCTTTGGACTAGCGGGAGAGTATGAGCAGTTCTTC	CASSFGLAGEYEQFF
many	TRBJ2-1	TRBD1	TRBV11-2	TGTGCCAGCAGCTTAGATGGACAGGGCCACTACAATGAGCAGTTCTTC	CASSLDGQGHYNEQFF
many	TRBJ2-5	NA	TRBV20-1	TGCAGTGCTAGCGGGGAGACCCAGTACTTC	CSASGETQYF
few	TRBJ2-7	TRBD1	TRBV5-8	TGTGCCAGCAGCTCGGGACAGGACACCTACGAGCAGTACTTC	CASSSGQDTYEQYF
few	TRBJ1-2	NA	TRBV27	TGTGCCAGCAGTTTCGGCCGTTGGGGCGAAGGTGGCTACACCTTC	CASSFGRWGEGGYTF
many	TRBJ1-1	NA	TRBV6-1	TGTGCCAGCCAAACGGGCGCGAACACTGAAGCTTTCTTT	CASQTGANTEAFF
NA	TRBJ2-7	NA	TRBV20-1	TGCAGTGCTGAGGACTACTCCGCCTACGAGCAGTACTTC	CSAEDYSAYEQYF
many	TRBJ2-7	NA	TRBV20-1	TGCAGTGCTAGAGATTCGACTTTAGCCTACGAGCAGTACTTC	CSARDSTLAYEQYF
NA	TRBJ2-4	NA	TRBV20-1	TGCAGTGCTAGTGGGTACCATGAGGAGGGGGTGGAAGACATTCAGTACTTC	CSASGYHEEGVEDIQYF